The rows below give T cell receptor beta chains drawn from one sample of a study of cytomegalovirus exposure and HLA in healthy donors. The assay was immunoSEQ multiplex PCR, and TCRdb's table has in-frame clones only and misses some. Seen here are 200,000 or so clones, 80% to 85% observed once, and the top ten hold 6.5%. Sequenced input: PBMCs. All receptors derive from a woman between 45 and 65 years old in good health and CMV-seropositive. Each CDR3 is given with its conserved first and last residue. The D gene is left open where the match is weak. Clone size is not always given. Where it is, it says once, few, many or a class for expanded clones.

CDR3: CASSLTSSYNEQFF
DNA: TGTGCCAGCAGCTTAACGTCCTCGTACAATGAGCAGTTCTTC
D: -
J: TRBJ2-1
size: -
V: TRBV7-3

CDR3: CASSAQGAGNSQYF
DNA: TGTGCCAGCAGCGCCCAGGGGGCTGGAAACAGTCAGTACTTC
D: TRBD1
J: TRBJ2-4
size: -
V: TRBV9

CDR3: CASSLGGAGANVLTF
DNA: TGTGCCAGCAGCTTAGGGGGGGCTGGGGCCAACGTCCTGACTTTC
D: -
J: TRBJ2-6
size: -
V: TRBV7-9

CDR3: CASSPGDILSGANVLTF
DNA: TGTGCCAGCTCACCAGGGGACATTCTGTCTGGGGCCAACGTCCTGACTTTC
D: -
J: TRBJ2-6
size: -
V: TRBV18

CDR3: CASSWGGARQPQHF
DNA: TGTGCCAGCTCATGGGGGGGCGCGCGGCAGCCCCAGCATTTT
D: -
J: TRBJ1-5
size: -
V: TRBV2

CDR3: CLPGDTQYF
DNA: TGTCTGCCGGGGGATACGCAGTATTTT
D: -
J: TRBJ2-3
size: -
V: TRBV6-5

CDR3: CASSQQTTSDYEQYF
DNA: TGTGCCAGCAGCCAACAAACGACTTCTGACTACGAGCAGTACTTC
D: -
J: TRBJ2-7
size: -
V: TRBV4-2

CDR3: CASSSTSGSPGDEQFF
DNA: TGTGCCAGCAGCTCGACTAGCGGGAGTCCCGGGGATGAGCAGTTCTTC
D: TRBD2
J: TRBJ2-1
size: -
V: TRBV7-9

CDR3: CASSVQGAGDEQFF
DNA: TGTGCCAGCAGCGTACAGGGAGCGGGGGATGAGCAGTTCTTC
D: TRBD2
J: TRBJ2-1
size: once
V: TRBV9

CDR3: CASSEAGDRDQPQHF
DNA: TGTGCCAGCAGTGAAGCAGGAGACAGGGATCAGCCCCAGCATTTT
D: TRBD1
J: TRBJ1-5
size: few
V: TRBV6-1

CDR3: CASSHGGATNEKLFF
DNA: TGCGCCAGCAGCCATGGAGGAGCAACTAATGAAAAACTGTTTTTT
D: -
J: TRBJ1-4
size: once
V: TRBV5-1

CDR3: CASSLGLAGGRFF
DNA: TGTGCCAGCAGCTTGGGACTAGCGGGAGGGCGGTTCTTC
D: TRBD2
J: TRBJ2-1
size: -
V: TRBV7-2

CDR3: CASNSGGLGSYEQYF
DNA: TGTGCCAGCAACTCAGGAGGCCTCGGATCCTACGAGCAGTACTTC
D: -
J: TRBJ2-7
size: once
V: TRBV6-1

CDR3: CASSDPDGTGLQYF
DNA: TGTGCCAGCAGTGATCCCGACGGGACAGGGCTCCAGTACTTC
D: TRBD1
J: TRBJ2-5
size: -
V: TRBV6-1

CDR3: CASSQSVCGHDNSPLHF
DNA: TGCGCCAGCAGTCAATCGGTGTGTGGGCACGATAATTCACCCCTCCACTTT
D: -
J: TRBJ1-6
size: -
V: TRBV23-1

CDR3: CATSGGTGQTYEQYF
DNA: TGTGCCACCAGCGGGGGGACAGGGCAAACCTACGAGCAGTACTTC
D: TRBD1
J: TRBJ2-7
size: -
V: TRBV15

CDR3: CASSLVLGQGYEQYF
DNA: TGTGCCAGCAGCTTAGTGTTGGGACAGGGATACGAGCAGTACTTC
D: TRBD1
J: TRBJ2-7
size: -
V: TRBV7-2

CDR3: CASGLAVQETQYF
DNA: TGTGCCAGCGGACTAGCGGTCCAAGAGACCCAGTACTTC
D: TRBD2
J: TRBJ2-5
size: -
V: TRBV2

CDR3: CASSLLAGGGEQFF
DNA: TGTGCCAGCAGTTTGTTAGCGGGAGGGGGAGAGCAGTTCTTC
D: TRBD2
J: TRBJ2-1
size: -
V: TRBV27